This T cell receptor (beta chain) was obtained from a study of blood T cell repertoires in COVID-19. Study overall: T cells, B-cell-depleted T cells, or PBMCs provided the cDNA or gDNA that served as material.

This clone showed up just a few times. The assay was immunoSEQ multiplex PCR, and TCRdb's table has in-frame clones only and misses some. The table includes some 240,000 clones, approximately 88% detected once. Specimen: peripheral blood. This TCR was recovered from a woman in her sixties or seventies with COVID-19, enrolled during active disease.

CDR3 residues: CASSLEGEPQHF. The CDR3 DNA is TGCGCCAGCAGCTTGGAAGGGGAGCCCCAGCATTTT. The chain is built from TRBV5-1 and TRBJ1-5; D possibly corresponds to TRBD1 (5 bases). Germline CDR1 is SGHRS and CDR2 is YFSETQ. The CDR3 covers 12 residues. V lost 0 bases to trimming and J lost 8 bases, with 6 bases between them.